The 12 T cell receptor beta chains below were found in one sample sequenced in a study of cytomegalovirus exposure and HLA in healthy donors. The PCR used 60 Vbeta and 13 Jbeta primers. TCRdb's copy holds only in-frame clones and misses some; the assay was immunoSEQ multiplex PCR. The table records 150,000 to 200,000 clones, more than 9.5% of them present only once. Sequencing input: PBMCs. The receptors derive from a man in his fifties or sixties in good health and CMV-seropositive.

The CDR3 nucleotides read TGTGCCATCAGTGTAAAACTTGCCGACTACGAGCAGTACTTC. Translation: CAISVKLADYEQYF. The rearrangement links TRBV10-3 to TRBJ2-7; D is unresolved. Germline V gene data show CDR1 as ENHRY and CDR2 as SYGVKD. The CDR3 has 14 residues. V was clipped by 4 bases and J by 3 bases, with 13 bases between them.

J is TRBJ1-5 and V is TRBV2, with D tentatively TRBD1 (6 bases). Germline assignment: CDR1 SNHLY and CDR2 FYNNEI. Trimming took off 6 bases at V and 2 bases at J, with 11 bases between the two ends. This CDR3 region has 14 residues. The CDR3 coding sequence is TGTGCCAGCAGGCAGGGGACGGGCAATCAGCCCCAGCATTTT. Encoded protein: CASRQGTGNQPQHF.

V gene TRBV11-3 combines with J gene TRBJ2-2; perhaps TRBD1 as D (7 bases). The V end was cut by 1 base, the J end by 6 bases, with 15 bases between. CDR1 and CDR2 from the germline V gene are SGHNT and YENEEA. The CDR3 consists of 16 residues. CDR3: CASSLGRGREAGELFF. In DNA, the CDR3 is TGTGCCAGCAGCTTAGGGAGGGGGCGCGAAGCCGGGGAGCTGTTTTTT.

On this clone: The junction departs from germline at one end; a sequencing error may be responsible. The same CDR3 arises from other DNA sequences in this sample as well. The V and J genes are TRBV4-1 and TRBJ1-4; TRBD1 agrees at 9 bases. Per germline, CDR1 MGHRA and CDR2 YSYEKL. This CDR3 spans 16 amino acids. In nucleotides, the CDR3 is TGCGCAAGCAGCCACTCTGGACAGGGGTACGGTGAAAAACTGTTTTTT. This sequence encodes CASSHSGQGYGEKLFF.

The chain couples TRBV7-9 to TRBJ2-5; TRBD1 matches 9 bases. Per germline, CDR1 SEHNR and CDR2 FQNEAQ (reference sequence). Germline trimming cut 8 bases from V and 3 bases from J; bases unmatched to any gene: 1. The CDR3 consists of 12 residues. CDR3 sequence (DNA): TGTGCCAGCCGGGACAGGGAAGAGACCCAGTACTTC. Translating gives CASRDREETQYF.

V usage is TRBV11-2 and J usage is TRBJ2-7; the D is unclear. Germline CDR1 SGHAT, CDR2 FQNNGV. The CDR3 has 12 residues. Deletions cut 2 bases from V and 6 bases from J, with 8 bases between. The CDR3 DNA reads TGTGCCAGCAGCTTACTCACCAGCGAGCAGTACTTC. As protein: CASSLLTSEQYF.

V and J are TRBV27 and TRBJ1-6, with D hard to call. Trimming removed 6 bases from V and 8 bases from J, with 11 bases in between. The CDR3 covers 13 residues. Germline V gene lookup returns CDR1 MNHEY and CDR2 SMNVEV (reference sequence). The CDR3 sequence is CASSREIYSPLHF. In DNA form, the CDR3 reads TGTGCCAGCAGCCGGGAGATCTATTCACCCCTCCACTTT.

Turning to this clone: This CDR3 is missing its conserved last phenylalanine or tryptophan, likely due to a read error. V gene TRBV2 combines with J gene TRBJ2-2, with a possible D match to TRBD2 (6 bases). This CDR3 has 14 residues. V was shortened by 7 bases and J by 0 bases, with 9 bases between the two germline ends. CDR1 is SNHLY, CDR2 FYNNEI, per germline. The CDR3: CASTGGANTGELFV. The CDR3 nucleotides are TGTGCCAGCACTGGCGGGGCGAACACCGGGGAGCTGTTTGTT.

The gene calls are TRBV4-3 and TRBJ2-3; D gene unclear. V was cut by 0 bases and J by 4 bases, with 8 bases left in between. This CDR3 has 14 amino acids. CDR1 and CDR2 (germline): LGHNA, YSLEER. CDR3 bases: TGCGCCAGCAGCCAAGATAAGCTGGCAGATACGCAGTATTTT. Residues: CASSQDKLADTQYF.

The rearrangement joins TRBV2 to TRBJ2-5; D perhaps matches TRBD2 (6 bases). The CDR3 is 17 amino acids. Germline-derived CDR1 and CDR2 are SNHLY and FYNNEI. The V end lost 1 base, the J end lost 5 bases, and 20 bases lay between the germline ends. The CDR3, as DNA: TGTGCCAGCAGTGAAGGCTGGCGGGGTGCAAGACAGGAGACCCAGTACTTC. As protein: CASSEGWRGARQETQYF.

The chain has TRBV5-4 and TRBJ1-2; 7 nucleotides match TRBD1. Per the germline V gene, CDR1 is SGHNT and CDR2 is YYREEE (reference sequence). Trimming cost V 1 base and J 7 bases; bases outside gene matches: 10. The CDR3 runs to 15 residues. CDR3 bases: TGTGCCAGCAGCTTGCCTAAAGAGACAGGGTTTGGCTACACCTTC. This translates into CASSLPKETGFGYTF. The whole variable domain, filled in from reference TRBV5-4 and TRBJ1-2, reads ETGVTQSPTHLIKTRGQQVTLRCSSQSGHNTVSWYQQALGQGPQFIFQYYREEENGRGNFPPRFSGLQFPNYSSELNVNALELDDSALYLCASSLPKETGFGYTFGSGTRLTVV.

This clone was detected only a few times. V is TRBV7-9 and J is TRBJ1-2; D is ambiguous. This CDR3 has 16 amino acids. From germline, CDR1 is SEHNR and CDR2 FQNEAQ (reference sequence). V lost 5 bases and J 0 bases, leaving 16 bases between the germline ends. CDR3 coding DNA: TGTGCCAGCAGCCTATTCGGTGGGCGACCTAACTATGGCTACACCTTC. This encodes CASSLFGGRPNYGYTF.